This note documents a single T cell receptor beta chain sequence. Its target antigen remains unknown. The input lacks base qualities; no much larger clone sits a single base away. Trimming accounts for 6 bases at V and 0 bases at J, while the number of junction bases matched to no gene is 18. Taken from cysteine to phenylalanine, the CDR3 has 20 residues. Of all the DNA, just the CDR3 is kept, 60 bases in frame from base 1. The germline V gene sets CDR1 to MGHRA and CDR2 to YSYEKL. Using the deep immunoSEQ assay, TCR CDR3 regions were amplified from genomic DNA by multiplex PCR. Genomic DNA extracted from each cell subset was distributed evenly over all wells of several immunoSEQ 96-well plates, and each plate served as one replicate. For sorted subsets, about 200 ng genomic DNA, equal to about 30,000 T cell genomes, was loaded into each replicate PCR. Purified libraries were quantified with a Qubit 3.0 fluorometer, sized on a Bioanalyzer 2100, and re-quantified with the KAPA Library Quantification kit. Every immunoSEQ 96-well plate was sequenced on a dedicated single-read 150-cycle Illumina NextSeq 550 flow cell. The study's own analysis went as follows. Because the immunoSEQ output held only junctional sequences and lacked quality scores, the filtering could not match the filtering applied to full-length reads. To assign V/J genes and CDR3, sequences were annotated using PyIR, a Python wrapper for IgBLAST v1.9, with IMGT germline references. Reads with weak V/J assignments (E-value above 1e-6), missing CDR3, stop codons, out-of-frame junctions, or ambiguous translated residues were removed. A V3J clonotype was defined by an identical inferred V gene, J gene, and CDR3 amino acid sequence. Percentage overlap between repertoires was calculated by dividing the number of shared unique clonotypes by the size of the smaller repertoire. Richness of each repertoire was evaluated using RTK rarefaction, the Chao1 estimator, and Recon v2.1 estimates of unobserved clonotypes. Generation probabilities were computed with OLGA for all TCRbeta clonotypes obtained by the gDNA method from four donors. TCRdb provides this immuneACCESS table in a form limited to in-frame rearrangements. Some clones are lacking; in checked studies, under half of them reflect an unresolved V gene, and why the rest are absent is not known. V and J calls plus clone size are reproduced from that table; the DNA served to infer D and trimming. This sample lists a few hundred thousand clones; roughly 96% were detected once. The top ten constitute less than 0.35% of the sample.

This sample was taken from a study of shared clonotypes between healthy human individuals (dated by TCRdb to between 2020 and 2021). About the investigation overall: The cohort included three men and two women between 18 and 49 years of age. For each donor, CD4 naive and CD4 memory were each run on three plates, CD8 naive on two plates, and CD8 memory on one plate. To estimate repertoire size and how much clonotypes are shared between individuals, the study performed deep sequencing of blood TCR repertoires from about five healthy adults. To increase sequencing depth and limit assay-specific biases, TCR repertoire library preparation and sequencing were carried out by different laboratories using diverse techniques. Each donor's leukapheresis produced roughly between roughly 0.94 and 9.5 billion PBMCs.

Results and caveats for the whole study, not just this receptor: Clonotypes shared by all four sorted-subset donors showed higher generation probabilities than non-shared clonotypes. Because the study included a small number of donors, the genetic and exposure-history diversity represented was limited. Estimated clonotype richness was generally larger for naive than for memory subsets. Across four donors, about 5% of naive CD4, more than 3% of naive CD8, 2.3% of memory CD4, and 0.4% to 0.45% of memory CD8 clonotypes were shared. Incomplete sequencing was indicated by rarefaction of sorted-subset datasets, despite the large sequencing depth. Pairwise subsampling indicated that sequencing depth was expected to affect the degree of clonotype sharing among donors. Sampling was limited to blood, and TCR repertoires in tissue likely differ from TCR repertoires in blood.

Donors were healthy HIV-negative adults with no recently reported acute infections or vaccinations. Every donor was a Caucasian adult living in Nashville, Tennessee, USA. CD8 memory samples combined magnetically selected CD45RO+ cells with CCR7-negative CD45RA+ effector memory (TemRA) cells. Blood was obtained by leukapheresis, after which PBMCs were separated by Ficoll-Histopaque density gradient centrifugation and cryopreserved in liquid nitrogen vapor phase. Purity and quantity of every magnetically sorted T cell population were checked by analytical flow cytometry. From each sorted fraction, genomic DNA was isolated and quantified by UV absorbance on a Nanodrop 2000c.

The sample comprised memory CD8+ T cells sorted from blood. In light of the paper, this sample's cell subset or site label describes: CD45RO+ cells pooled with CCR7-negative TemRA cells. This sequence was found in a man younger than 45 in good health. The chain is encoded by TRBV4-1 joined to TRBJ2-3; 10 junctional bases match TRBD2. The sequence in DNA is TGCGCCAGCAGGCCTTTTGAACTAGCGGGGAAGTTTAGTAGCACAGATACGCAGTATTTT. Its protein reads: CASRPFELAGKFSSTDTQYF.